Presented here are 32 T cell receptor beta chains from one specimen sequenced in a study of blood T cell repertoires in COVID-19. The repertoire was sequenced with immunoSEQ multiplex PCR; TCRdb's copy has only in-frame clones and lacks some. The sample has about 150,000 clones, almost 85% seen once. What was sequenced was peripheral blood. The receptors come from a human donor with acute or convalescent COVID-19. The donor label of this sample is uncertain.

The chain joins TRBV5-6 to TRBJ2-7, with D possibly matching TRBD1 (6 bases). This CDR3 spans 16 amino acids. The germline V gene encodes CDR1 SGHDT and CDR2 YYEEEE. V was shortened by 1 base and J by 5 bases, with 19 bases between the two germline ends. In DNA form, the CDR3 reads TGTGCCAGCAGCTTGTACTATTGGGCAGGGGAGCACGAGCAGTACTTC. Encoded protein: CASSLYYWAGEHEQYF.

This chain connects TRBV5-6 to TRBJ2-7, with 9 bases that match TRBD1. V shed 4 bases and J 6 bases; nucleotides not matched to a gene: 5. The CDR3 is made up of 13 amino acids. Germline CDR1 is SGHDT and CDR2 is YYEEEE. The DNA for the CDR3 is TGTGCCAGCAGCAGGGACAGGGCACGCGAGCAGTACTTC. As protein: CASSRDRAREQYF.

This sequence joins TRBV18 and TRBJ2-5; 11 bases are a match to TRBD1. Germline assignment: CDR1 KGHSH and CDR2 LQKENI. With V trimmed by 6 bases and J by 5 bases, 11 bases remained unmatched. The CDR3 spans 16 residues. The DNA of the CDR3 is TGTGCCAGCTCCCTAGGGGACAGGGGGTTCGGTGAGACCCAGTACTTC. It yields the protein CASSLGDRGFGETQYF.

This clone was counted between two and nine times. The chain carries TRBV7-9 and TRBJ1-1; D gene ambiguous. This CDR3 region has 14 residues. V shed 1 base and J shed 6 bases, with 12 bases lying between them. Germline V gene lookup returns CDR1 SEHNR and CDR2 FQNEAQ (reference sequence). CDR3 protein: CASSLEQLGAEAFF. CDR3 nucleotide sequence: TGTGCCAGCAGCTTAGAACAGCTCGGCGCTGAAGCTTTCTTT.

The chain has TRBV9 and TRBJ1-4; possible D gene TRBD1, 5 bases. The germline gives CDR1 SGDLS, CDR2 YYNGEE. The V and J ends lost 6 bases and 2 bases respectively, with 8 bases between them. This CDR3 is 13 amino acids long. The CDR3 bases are TGTGCCAGCAACCGGGGGACTAATGAAAAACTGTTTTTT. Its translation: CASNRGTNEKLFF.

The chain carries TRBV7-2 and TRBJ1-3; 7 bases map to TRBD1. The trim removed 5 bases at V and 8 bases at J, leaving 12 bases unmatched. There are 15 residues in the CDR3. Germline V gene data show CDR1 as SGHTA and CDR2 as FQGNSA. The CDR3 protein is CASSARQGVGDTIYF. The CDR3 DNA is TGTGCCAGCAGCGCCCGACAGGGCGTAGGGGACACCATATATTTT. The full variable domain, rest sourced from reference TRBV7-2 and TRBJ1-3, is GAGVSQSPSNKVTEKGKDVELRCDPISGHTALYWYRQSLGQGLEFLIYFQGNSAPDKSGLPSDRFSAERTGGSVSTLTIQRTQQEDSAVYLCASSARQGVGDTIYFGEGSWLTVV.

The CDR3 spells CASSRGLRDQPQHF. The DNA for the CDR3 is TGTGCCAGCAGTCGGGGACTTAGGGATCAGCCCCAGCATTTT. The chain carries TRBV6-2 or TRBV6-3 and TRBJ1-5; weak D call: TRBD1 (5 bases). This CDR3 is built from 14 residues. Trimming removed 5 bases from V and 5 bases from J, with 13 bases in between. CDR1 MNHEY and CDR2 SVGEGT come from the germline V gene.

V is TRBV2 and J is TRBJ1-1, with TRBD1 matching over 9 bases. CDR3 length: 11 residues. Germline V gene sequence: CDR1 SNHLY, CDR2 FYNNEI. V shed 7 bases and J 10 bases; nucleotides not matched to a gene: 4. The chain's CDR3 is CASNLQGAAFF. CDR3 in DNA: TGTGCCAGCAATTTACAGGGGGCAGCTTTCTTT. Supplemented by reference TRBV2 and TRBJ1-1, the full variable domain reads EPEVTQTPSHQVTQMGQEVILRCVPISNHLYFYWYRQILGQKVEFLVSFYNNEISEKSEIFDDQFSVERPDGSNFTLKIRSTKLEDSAMYFCASNLQGAAFFGQGTRLTVV.

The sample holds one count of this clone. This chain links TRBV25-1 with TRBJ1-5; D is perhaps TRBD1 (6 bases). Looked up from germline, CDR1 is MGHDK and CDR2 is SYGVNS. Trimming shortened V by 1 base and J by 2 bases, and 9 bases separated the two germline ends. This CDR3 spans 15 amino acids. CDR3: CASSESRQGNQPQHF. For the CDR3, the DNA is TGTGCCAGCAGTGAATCCAGACAGGGCAATCAGCCCCAGCATTTT.

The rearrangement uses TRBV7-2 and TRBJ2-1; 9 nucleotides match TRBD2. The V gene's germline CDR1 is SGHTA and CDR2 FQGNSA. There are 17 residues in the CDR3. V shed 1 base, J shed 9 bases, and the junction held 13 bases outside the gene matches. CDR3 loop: CASSLVSSRGGRSEQFF. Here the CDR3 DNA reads TGTGCCAGCAGCTTAGTCTCTTCGCGGGGGGGCCGGAGTGAGCAGTTCTTC.

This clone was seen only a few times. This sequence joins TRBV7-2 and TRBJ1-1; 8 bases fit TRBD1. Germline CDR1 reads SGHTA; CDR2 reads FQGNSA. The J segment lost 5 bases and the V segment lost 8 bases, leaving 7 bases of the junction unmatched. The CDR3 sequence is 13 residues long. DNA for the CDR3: TGTGCCAGCCGATCCACAGGGGGGACTGAAGCTTTCTTT. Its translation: CASRSTGGTEAFF.

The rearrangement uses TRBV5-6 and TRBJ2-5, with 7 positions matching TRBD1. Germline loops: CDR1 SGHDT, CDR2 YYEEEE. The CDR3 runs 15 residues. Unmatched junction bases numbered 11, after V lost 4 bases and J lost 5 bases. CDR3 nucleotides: TGTGCCAGCAGCATACTTCCGACAGGGACCGAGACCCAGTACTTC. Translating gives CASSILPTGTETQYF. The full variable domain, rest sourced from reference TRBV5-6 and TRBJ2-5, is DAGVTQSPTHLIKTRGQQVTLRCSPKSGHDTVSWYQQALGQGPQFIFQYYEEEERQRGNFPDRFSGHQFPNYSSELNVNALLLGDSALYLCASSILPTGTETQYFGPGTRLLVL.

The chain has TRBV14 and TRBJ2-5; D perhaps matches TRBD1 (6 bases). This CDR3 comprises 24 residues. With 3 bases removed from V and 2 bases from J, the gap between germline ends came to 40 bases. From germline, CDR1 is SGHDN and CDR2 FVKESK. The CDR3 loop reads CASSHKKTTGRVESYPMLQETQYF. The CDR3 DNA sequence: TGTGCCAGCAGCCATAAAAAGACCACAGGGAGAGTGGAATCGTACCCGATGTTACAAGAGACCCAGTACTTC.

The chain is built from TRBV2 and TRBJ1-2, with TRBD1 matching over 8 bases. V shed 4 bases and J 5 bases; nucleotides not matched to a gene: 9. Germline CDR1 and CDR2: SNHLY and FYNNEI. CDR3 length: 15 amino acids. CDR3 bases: TGTGCCAGCAGTGCGGACAGGGCCCTGGGGTATGGCTACACCTTC. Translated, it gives CASSADRALGYGYTF.

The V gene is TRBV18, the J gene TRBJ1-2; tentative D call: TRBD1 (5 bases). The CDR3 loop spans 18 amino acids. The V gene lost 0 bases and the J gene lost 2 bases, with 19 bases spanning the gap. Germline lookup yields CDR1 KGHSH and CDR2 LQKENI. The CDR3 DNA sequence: TGTGCCAGCTCACCACCGGGGGGATTTCAAGTGGAGAACTATGGCTACACCTTC. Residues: CASSPPGGFQVENYGYTF.

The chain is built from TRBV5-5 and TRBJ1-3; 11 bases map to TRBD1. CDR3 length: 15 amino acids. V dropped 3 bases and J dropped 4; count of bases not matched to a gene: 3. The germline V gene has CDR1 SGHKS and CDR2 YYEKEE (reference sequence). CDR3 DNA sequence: TGTGCCAGCAGCTACGGACAGGGGGCAGGAAACACCATATATTTT. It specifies CASSYGQGAGNTIYF. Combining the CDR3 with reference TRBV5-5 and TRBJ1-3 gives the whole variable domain DAGVTQSPTHLIKTRGQQVTLRCSPISGHKSVSWYQQVLGQGPQFIFQYYEKEERGRGNFPDRFSARQFPNYSSELNVNALLLGDSALYLCASSYGQGAGNTIYFGEGSWLTVV.

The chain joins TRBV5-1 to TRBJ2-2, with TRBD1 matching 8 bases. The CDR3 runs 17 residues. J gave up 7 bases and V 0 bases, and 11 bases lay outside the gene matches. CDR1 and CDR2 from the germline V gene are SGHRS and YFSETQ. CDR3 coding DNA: TGCGCCAGCAGCTTGGCCCGCGGGACAGGAGGTGGCGGGGAGCTGTTTTTT. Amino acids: CASSLARGTGGGGELFF.

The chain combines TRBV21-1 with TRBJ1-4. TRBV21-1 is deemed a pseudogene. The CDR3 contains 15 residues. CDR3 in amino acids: CASSKEKHLEEKLFF. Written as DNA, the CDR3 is TGTGCCAGCAGCAAAGAGAAACACCTGGAGGAAAAACTGTTTTTT.

The DNA of the CDR3 is TGCGCCAGCAGCACCACCCCTAGCGCGAGTGAGCAGTTCTTC. This codes for CASSTTPSASEQFF. The chain has TRBV5-1 and TRBJ2-1; D perhaps matches TRBD2 (6 bases). The CDR3 runs to 14 residues. Germline V gene data show CDR1 as SGHRS and CDR2 as YFSETQ. V lost 4 bases and J 9 bases, leaving 17 bases between the germline ends.

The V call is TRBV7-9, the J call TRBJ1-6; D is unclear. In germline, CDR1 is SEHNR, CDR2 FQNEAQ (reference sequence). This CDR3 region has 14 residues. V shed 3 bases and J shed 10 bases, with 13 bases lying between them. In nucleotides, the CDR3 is TGTGCCAGCAGCTTTACGGGTACGGGGTCACCCCTCCACTTT. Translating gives CASSFTGTGSPLHF.

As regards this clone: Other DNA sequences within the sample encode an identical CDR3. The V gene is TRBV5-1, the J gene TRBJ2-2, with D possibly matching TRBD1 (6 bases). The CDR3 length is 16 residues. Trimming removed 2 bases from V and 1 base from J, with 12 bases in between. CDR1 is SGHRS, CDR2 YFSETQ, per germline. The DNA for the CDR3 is TGCGCCAGCAGCTTTGGGGGCCAAGGGAACACCGGGGAGCTGTTTTTT. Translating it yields CASSFGGQGNTGELFF.

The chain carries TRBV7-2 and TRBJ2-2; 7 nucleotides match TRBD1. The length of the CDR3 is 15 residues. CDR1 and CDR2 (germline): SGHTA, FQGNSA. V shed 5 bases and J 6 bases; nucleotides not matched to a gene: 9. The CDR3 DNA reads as TGTGCCAGCAGCGCCGGGACAGCCTTTCCCGGGGAGCTGTTTTTT. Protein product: CASSAGTAFPGELFF.

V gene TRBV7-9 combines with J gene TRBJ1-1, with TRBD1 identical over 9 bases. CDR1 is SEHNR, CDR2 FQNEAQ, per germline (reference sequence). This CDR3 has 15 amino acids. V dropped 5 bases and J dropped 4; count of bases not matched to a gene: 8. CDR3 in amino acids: CASSPADRGSTEAFF. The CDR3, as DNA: TGTGCCAGCAGCCCAGCGGACAGGGGCTCCACTGAAGCTTTCTTT.

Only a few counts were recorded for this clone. The CDR3 loop is CASSQLTGAEAFF. As DNA, the CDR3 is TGTGCCAGCAGCCAATTGACAGGGGCTGAAGCTTTCTTT. The chain has TRBV3-1 (or the pseudogene TRBV3-2) and TRBJ1-1; 8 bases map to TRBD1. The CDR3 length is 13 residues. The germline V gene has CDR1 LGHDT and CDR2 YNNKEL (reference sequence). V lost 2 bases to trimming and J lost 6 bases; unmatched junction nucleotides: 2.

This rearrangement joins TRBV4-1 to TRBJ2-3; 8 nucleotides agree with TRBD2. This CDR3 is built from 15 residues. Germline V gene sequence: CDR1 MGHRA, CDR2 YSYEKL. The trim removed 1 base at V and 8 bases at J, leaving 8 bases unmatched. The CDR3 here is CASSQGASGLTTQYF. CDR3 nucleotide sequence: TGCGCCAGCAGCCAAGGGGCTAGCGGGTTAACTACGCAGTATTTT.

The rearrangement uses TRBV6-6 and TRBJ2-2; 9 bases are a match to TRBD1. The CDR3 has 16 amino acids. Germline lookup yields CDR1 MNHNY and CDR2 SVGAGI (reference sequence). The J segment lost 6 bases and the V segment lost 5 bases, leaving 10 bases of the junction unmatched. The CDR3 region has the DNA TGTGCCAGCAGTCAGCGGAACAGGGGGCGGGCCGGGGAGCTGTTTTTT. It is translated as CASSQRNRGRAGELFF.

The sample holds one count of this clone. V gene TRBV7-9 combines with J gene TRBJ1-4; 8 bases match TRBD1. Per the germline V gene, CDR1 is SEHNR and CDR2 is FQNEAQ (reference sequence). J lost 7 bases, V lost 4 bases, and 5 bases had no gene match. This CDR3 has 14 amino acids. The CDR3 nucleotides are TGTGCCAGCAGCTCTGACAGGGGTGGTGAAAAACTGTTTTTT. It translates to CASSSDRGGEKLFF.

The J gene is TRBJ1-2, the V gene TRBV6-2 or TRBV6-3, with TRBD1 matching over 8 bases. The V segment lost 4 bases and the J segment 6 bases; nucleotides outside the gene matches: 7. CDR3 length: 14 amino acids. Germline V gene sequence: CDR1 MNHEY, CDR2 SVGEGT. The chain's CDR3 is CASSWQGALNGYTF. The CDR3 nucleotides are TGTGCCAGCAGTTGGCAGGGGGCGCTGAATGGCTACACCTTC.

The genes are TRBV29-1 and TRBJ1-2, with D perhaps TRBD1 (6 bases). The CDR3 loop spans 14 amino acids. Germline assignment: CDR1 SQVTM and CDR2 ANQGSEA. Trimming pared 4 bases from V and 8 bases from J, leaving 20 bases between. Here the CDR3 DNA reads TGCAGCGTTGGGGCCCCAGGGGCTTTTGGCGGCTACACCTTC. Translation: CSVGAPGAFGGYTF.

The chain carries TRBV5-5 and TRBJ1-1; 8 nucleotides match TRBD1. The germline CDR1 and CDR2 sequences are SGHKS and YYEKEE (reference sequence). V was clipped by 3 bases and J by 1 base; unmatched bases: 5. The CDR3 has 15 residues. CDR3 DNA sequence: TGTGCCAGCAGCTCTCAAGACAGGGGGAACACTGAAGCTTTCTTT. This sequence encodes CASSSQDRGNTEAFF.

The CDR3 DNA reads TGTGCCAGAAGCTTAGGGACGGGGGGGCTCAACGAGCAGTACTTC. Its translation: CARSLGTGGLNEQYF. This rearrangement joins TRBV5-3 to TRBJ2-7; 8 nucleotides line up with TRBD2. TRBV5-3 is an open reading frame whose function is uncertain. The trim removed 2 bases at V and 5 bases at J, leaving 9 bases unmatched. The CDR3 covers 15 residues.

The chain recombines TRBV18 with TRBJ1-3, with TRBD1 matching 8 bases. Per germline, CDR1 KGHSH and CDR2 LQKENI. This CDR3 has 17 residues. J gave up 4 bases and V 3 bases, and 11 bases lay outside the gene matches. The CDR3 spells CASSPGTGGNVGNTIYF. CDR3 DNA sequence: TGTGCCAGCTCACCCGGGACAGGAGGCAATGTCGGAAACACCATATATTTT. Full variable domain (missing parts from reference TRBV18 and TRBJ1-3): NAGVMQNPRHLVRRRGQEARLRCSPMKGHSHVYWYRQLPEEGLKFMVYLQKENIIDESGMPKERFSAEFPKEGPSILRIQQVVRGDSAAYFCASSPGTGGNVGNTIYFGEGSWLTVV.